The 25 T cell receptor beta chains below were found in one sample sequenced in a study of control samples from healthy donors and cancer patients. The repertoire was sequenced with immunoSEQ multiplex PCR; TCRdb's copy has only in-frame clones and lacks some. The data contain tens of thousands of clones, around four fifths of them singletons. Sequencing used blood. These receptors came from a man aged 50 or older in good health.

The V and J genes are TRBV6-2 or TRBV6-3 and TRBJ2-1; 8 nucleotides align to TRBD2. V was clipped by 4 bases and J by 0 bases; unmatched bases: 5. CDR1 and CDR2 from the germline V gene are MNHEY and SVGEGT. The CDR3 covers 16 residues. The DNA of the CDR3 is TGTGCCAGCAGTTTGACTAGCGTGAGCTCCTACAATGAGCAGTTCTTC. Protein: CASSLTSVSSYNEQFF.

The rearrangement uses TRBV30 and TRBJ1-6; TRBD1 is a possible D gene (6 bases). The CDR3 has 13 residues. CDR1 and CDR2 from the germline V gene are GTSNPN and SVGIG (reference sequence). The V gene lost 6 bases and the J gene lost 10 bases, with 16 bases spanning the gap. CDR3 DNA: TGTGCCTGCCAGGGACAAGTCCGCTCACCCCTCCACTTT. Translating gives CACQGQVRSPLHF.

CDR3 nucleotide sequence: TGTGCCAGCAGCCAAAGGCAGCACACCGGGGAGCTGTTTTTT. Translated: CASSQRQHTGELFF. This rearrangement joins TRBV14 to TRBJ2-2; D is undetermined. Germline V lookup: CDR1 SGHDN, CDR2 FVKESK. The CDR3 spans 14 residues. V lost 2 bases to trimming and J lost 3 bases, with 7 bases between them.

The chain recombines TRBV5-1 with TRBJ2-3; TRBD1 matches at 8 bases. This CDR3 region has 15 residues. Germline assignment: CDR1 SGHRS and CDR2 YFSETQ. V was clipped by 7 bases and J by 2 bases; unmatched bases: 9. CDR3 nucleotides: TGCGCCAGCTTCACTGGACAGGGATCCACAGATACGCAGTATTTT. This codes for CASFTGQGSTDTQYF.

This clone was detected once. Here the CDR3 reads CASSGDRDTGELFF. CDR3 coding DNA: TGTGCCAGCAGTGGCGACAGGGACACCGGGGAGCTGTTTTTT. The J gene is TRBJ2-2, the V gene TRBV6-4, with 7 nucleotides matching TRBD1. CDR3 length: 14 amino acids. V shed 4 bases, J shed 3 bases, and the junction held 2 bases outside the gene matches. CDR1 and CDR2 (germline): MRHNA, SNTAGT.

This chain uses TRBV18 with TRBJ2-1; D might be TRBD1 (5 bases). The V end lost 2 bases, the J end lost 4 bases, and 15 bases lay between the germline ends. The germline V gene has CDR1 KGHSH and CDR2 LQKENI. CDR3 length: 16 residues. The CDR3 region is CASSPSQGDLYNEQFF. DNA for the CDR3: TGTGCCAGCTCACCATCGCAGGGCGATCTATACAATGAGCAGTTCTTC. Full variable domain (outside the CDR3, taken from reference TRBV18 and TRBJ2-1): NAGVMQNPRHLVRRRGQEARLRCSPMKGHSHVYWYRQLPEEGLKFMVYLQKENIIDESGMPKERFSAEFPKEGPSILRIQQVVRGDSAAYFCASSPSQGDLYNEQFFGPGTRLTVL.

The rearrangement uses TRBV6-2 or TRBV6-3 and TRBJ2-1, with TRBD2 matching over 7 bases. The length of the CDR3 is 20 residues. Germline V gene sequence: CDR1 MNHEY, CDR2 SVGEGT. V dropped 0 bases and J dropped 2; count of bases not matched to a gene: 16. CDR3 in amino acids: CASSYSIRRVMGLTYNEQFF. In DNA form, the CDR3 reads TGTGCCAGCAGTTACTCGATAAGGAGGGTGATGGGACTAACCTACAATGAGCAGTTCTTC.

The chain couples TRBV6-5 to TRBJ2-5, with D possibly TRBD2 on 5 matching bases. V was pared by 7 bases and J by 7 bases, with 22 bases between. Germline loops: CDR1 MNHEY, CDR2 SVGAGI. The CDR3 runs 15 residues. This CDR3 is CASIANGRGLGTQYF. CDR3 coding DNA: TGTGCCAGCATAGCAAATGGGCGAGGACTCGGGACCCAGTACTTC.

The chain has TRBV7-2 and TRBJ2-7; TRBD2 agrees at 7 bases. The CDR3 runs to 14 residues. CDR1 is SGHTA and CDR2 is FQGNSA in the germline V gene. J was trimmed by 8 bases and V by 3 bases; bases with no gene match: 10. In DNA form, the CDR3 reads TGTGCCAGCAGCTTTGTCAGCGGGGACCCACAGCAGTACTTC. Its protein is CASSFVSGDPQQYF.

CDR3 nucleotides: TGTGCCATCAGTGAGTCAGACTCTGGGGCCAACGTCCTGACTTTC. It codes for CAISESDSGANVLTF. The chain carries TRBV10-3 and TRBJ2-6, with D uncertain. In germline, CDR1 is ENHRY, CDR2 SYGVKD. V lost 0 bases to trimming and J lost 0 bases, with 3 bases between them. The CDR3 loop spans 15 amino acids.

The CDR3 DNA sequence: TGTGCCAGCAGTTATCGGTCCAGCGAGAACTACGAGCAGTACTTC. This gives the protein CASSYRSSENYEQYF. The rearrangement uses TRBV6-6 and TRBJ2-7; D is unclear. The CDR3 covers 15 residues. Trimming stripped 3 bases from V and 3 bases from J, with 15 bases between. The germline V gene encodes CDR1 MNHNY and CDR2 SVGAGI (reference sequence).

The rearrangement links TRBV6-5 to TRBJ1-1; unclear D gene. CDR1 is MNHEY, CDR2 SVGAGI, per germline. The V gene lost 2 bases and the J gene lost 2 bases, with 6 bases spanning the gap. The CDR3 consists of 13 residues. The CDR3 sequence is CASSYGPNTEAFF. DNA for the CDR3: TGTGCCAGCAGTTACGGGCCCAACACTGAAGCTTTCTTT.

The J gene is TRBJ2-2, the V gene TRBV6-6; TRBD2 might be the D (7 bases). The CDR3 loop spans 15 amino acids. In germline, CDR1 is MNHNY, CDR2 SVGAGI (reference sequence). Trimming removed 8 bases at V and 5 bases at J, with 18 bases between. The CDR3 bases are TGTGCCAGCTGCCCTTTGGGGGGGGCAACCGGGGAGCTGTTTTTT. It encodes CASCPLGGATGELFF.

The chain links TRBV14 to TRBJ2-6; D is ambiguous. The CDR3 loop spans 16 amino acids. Trimming shortened V by 1 base and J by 4 bases, and 11 bases separated the two germline ends. Germline CDR1 and CDR2: SGHDN and FVKESK. The CDR3 region has the DNA TGTGCCAGCAGCCAAGCGTGGGCTGGCGGGGCCAACGTCCTGACTTTC. Translated: CASSQAWAGGANVLTF.

The J gene is TRBJ2-4, the V gene TRBV28; no clear D gene. CDR1 is MDHEN, CDR2 SYDVKM, per germline. Between the trimmed V and J ends, which lost 7 bases and 8 bases, there was a span of 9 bases. The CDR3 length is 11 residues. The CDR3 loop reads CASTSRYIQYF. In DNA form, the CDR3 reads TGTGCCAGCACCTCAAGATACATTCAGTACTTC.

The CDR3 protein is CASSQEYPGSAGELFF. Here the CDR3 DNA reads TGCGCCAGCAGCCAAGAGTACCCGGGGAGCGCCGGGGAGCTGTTTTTT. The chain is built from TRBV4-3 and TRBJ2-2; maybe TRBD2 (5 bases). The ends were cut back, 0 bases at V and 6 bases at J, with 14 bases in the middle. The CDR3 has 16 amino acids. Germline values: CDR1 LGHNA, CDR2 YSLEER.

The chain couples TRBV11-3 to TRBJ2-1; D might be TRBD1 or TRBD2, each matching 5 bases. The CDR3 is 16 residues long. V lost 3 bases and J 7 bases, leaving 19 bases between the germline ends. Germline CDR1 reads SGHNT; CDR2 reads YENEEA. This CDR3 is CASSFGSMRGGNEQFF. The CDR3, as DNA: TGTGCCAGCAGCTTTGGTTCAATGAGGGGTGGGAATGAGCAGTTCTTC.

This clone was recorded a few times. The chain carries TRBV6-1 and TRBJ1-1, with D possibly TRBD1 on 6 matching bases. Trimming took 3 bases from V and 2 from J, leaving 10 bases between them. This CDR3 contains 14 residues. CDR1 and CDR2 from the germline V gene are MNHNS and SASEGT. CDR3 bases: TGTGCCAGCAGTGACGAAGGGGGAAACACTGAAGCTTTCTTT. This sequence encodes CASSDEGGNTEAFF.

The chain links TRBV19 to TRBJ1-3; D is unclear. The CDR3 totals 15 residues. Germline V lookup: CDR1 LNHDA, CDR2 SQIVND (reference sequence). V was clipped by 11 bases and J by 0 bases, with 17 bases between them. The CDR3 DNA reads TGTGCCTCCCGGGCGGGGTCGACCTCTGGAAACACCATATATTTT. It yields the protein CASRAGSTSGNTIYF.

The chain carries TRBV18 and TRBJ2-3; 8 bases fit TRBD2. CDR3 length: 18 residues. J was trimmed by 6 bases and V by 2 bases; bases with no gene match: 16. CDR1 and CDR2 from the germline V gene are KGHSH and LQKENI. The CDR3 loop reads CASSPNKATSVLGDTQYF. DNA for the CDR3: TGTGCCAGCTCACCAAATAAGGCGACTAGCGTCCTAGGTGATACGCAGTATTTT.

This sequence joins TRBV24-1 and TRBJ2-2; 7 bases fit TRBD2. From germline, CDR1 is KGHDR and CDR2 SFDVKD. This CDR3 has 17 amino acids. V dropped 0 bases and J dropped 5; count of bases not matched to a gene: 8. CDR3 region: CATSDLWGGRRTGELFF. CDR3 nucleotide sequence: TGTGCCACCAGTGATTTGTGGGGGGGACGGAGGACCGGGGAGCTGTTTTTT.

This chain connects TRBV30 to TRBJ1-5, with D unclear. The CDR3 runs 13 residues. Trimming took 4 bases from V and 1 from J, leaving 8 bases between them. CDR1 and CDR2 (germline): GTSNPN, SVGIG (reference sequence). CDR3 DNA: TGTGCCTGGACAGCTCGGAGCAATCAGCCCCAGCATTTT. Protein product: CAWTARSNQPQHF.

The chain uses TRBV9 and TRBJ2-3, with unresolved D. The CDR3 contains 19 residues. The germline V gene encodes CDR1 SGDLS and CDR2 YYNGEE. V lost 3 bases and J 0 bases, leaving 23 bases between the germline ends. DNA of the CDR3: TGTGCCAGCAGCGAGGCCGCCGAGTGGCACCTATCTAGCACAGATACGCAGTATTTT. This sequence encodes CASSEAAEWHLSSTDTQYF.

The rearrangement links TRBV7-2 to TRBJ2-3, with D tentatively TRBD1 (5 bases). Germline lookup yields CDR1 SGHTA and CDR2 FQGNSA. Trimming shortened V by 5 bases and J by 4 bases, and 13 bases separated the two germline ends. This CDR3 comprises 14 residues. CDR3 amino acids: CASSRRVRADTQYF. CDR3 DNA sequence: TGTGCCAGCAGCCGCAGGGTTCGGGCAGATACGCAGTATTTT.

The DNA for the CDR3 is TGTGCCAGCAGTTTGACACCAGCCGAGCAGTACTTC. It encodes CASSLTPAEQYF. This chain uses TRBV12-3 or TRBV12-4 with TRBJ2-7; unclear D gene. The germline V and J ends were trimmed by 3 bases and 6 bases, with 9 bases remaining between them. CDR3 length: 12 residues.